This TCR beta chain appears in the sequencing data of a study of shared clonotypes between healthy human individuals. Overall study results and limits: Sharing of clonotypes among donors was expected to vary with sequencing depth. Clonotypes that were shared across a handful of donors made up around 5% of naive CD4 clonotypes.

The CDR3 has 16 residues. The germline V gene encodes CDR1 ENHRY and CDR2 SYGVKD. With V trimmed by 0 bases and J by 8 bases, 4 bases remained unmatched. Genomic DNA per cell subset filled all wells of several immunoSEQ plates. Sequencing used immunoSEQ multiplex PCR; TCRdb keeps in-frame clones, though not all of them. The sample has some 2,500,000 clones; 80% to 95% are singletons. As concerns this clone: Its target is not known.

This chain uses TRBV10-3 with TRBJ2-1, with TRBD2 identical over 13 bases. This receptor was identified in a young man in good health. Some clones in this sample may be carry-over from other donors' samples. The sequencing sample was made of naive CD4+ T cells from PBMCs. Regarding subset: CD45RA+ positively selected. The CDR3 sequence is CAISESKGLAGYEQFF. The CDR3 region has the DNA TGTGCCATCAGTGAGTCGAAGGGACTAGCGGGATATGAGCAGTTCTTC.